This T cell receptor (beta chain) was captured by sequencing in a study of T cells after yellow fever vaccination (dated by TCRdb to about 2019). As for the study more broadly: The SMART-Seq v4 Ultra Low Input RNA kit was used to prepare libraries from fractions with low cell numbers. Blood was drawn at multiple timepoints before and after primary and secondary immunization, with bulk PBMC replicates and cell subsets isolated. To follow T-cell clones before and after primary and booster YFV17D yellow fever vaccination, bulk TCR alpha and beta repertoires were sequenced over time. Two healthy male donors, one aged 18 to 30 and one aged 30 to 40 years, made up the cohort. Here is what the overall study found, with its caveats: Most clones expanded after primary vaccination were re-detected after the booster (just under 97% of CD4 and around 88% of CD8), suggesting broad memory maintenance. A small fraction of clonotypes showed up in both the CD4 and CD8 compartments, probably as a result of convergent recombination. Computational filtering was required because FACS-sorted repertoires could contain abundant contaminating clonotypes from the bulk population. The secondary T-cell response was found to be weaker but faster than the primary response, with a peak reached on day 5 rather than on day 15. Because only a couple of donors were included in the study, the extent to which the findings can be generalized is limited.

The germline V gene (reference sequence) provides CDR1 DFQATT and CDR2 SNEGSKA. The V and J ends are trimmed by 5 bases and 8 bases, leaving 22 bases between them. There are 16 amino acids in the CDR3, from cysteine to phenylalanine inclusive. Solely the CDR3 DNA is kept, with 48 bases framed from the first base. Instrument used: Illumina NovaSeq 6000. TCR cDNA was made using 5'RACE template switching, a step that added a universal primer site and unique molecular identifiers. Priming of cDNA synthesis was performed from both the TCR alpha and TCR beta constant segments. Libraries were amplified in two PCR steps, with sample barcodes and sequencing adapters added in the second step. Sequencing of libraries was done on Illumina HiSeq 2500 (2x100 bp) or NovaSeq (2x150 bp). Per the source publication's procedure: MIGEC was used to demultiplex reads and collapse the reads into UMI consensus sequences, and MiXCR was used for V(D)J alignment. Clonotypes responding to the vaccine were identified with edgeR on replicate PBMC samples, with the criteria of FDR below 0.01 and a log2 fold change above 5 up to day 15. Each bulk clonotype was labeled CD4 or CD8 based on which sequenced repertoire, CD4 or CD8, contained the clonotype at higher abundance. Using fastp trimming at Q25 and MiXCR clonotype assembly, TCRdb reanalyzed the public sequencing data and kept in-frame beta chains. Rows are combined by CDR3 protein, so each entry shows the most common genes and DNA. These V and J calls derive from TCRdb rather than the authors' analysis. The sample has 150,000 to 200,000 distinct CDR3 sequences on record, around 8.5% of them singletons. About a third of the sample goes to the ten largest clones.

In the paper's terms, the treatment or condition label means: live attenuated yellow fever vaccine strain. PBMCs were isolated from peripheral blood using a standard Ficoll-Paque protocol. Dynabeads CD4 and CD8 positive selection kits were used to isolate the CD4 and CD8 T-cell fractions. RNA was extracted with TriZol from bulk PBMCs, CD4 and CD8 fractions, and dextramer-positive and dextramer-negative fractions. Notes on this clonotype: Its antigen is currently not known. No much larger clone exists at a distance of one base, and base qualities are not known.

The sequence was collected from a man aged 18 to 30 who received the YFV17D yellow fever vaccine. The chain is made from TRBV20-1 and TRBJ1-6, and the D gene may be TRBD1, 6 bases matching. The starting material was CD8+ T cells sorted from PBMCs, obtained 45 days after the yellow fever booster vaccination. CDR3 loop: CSAFRTEYTRDSPLHF. The DNA is as follows: TGCAGTGCTTTTCGGACAGAATATACCCGAGATTCACCCCTCCACTTT.